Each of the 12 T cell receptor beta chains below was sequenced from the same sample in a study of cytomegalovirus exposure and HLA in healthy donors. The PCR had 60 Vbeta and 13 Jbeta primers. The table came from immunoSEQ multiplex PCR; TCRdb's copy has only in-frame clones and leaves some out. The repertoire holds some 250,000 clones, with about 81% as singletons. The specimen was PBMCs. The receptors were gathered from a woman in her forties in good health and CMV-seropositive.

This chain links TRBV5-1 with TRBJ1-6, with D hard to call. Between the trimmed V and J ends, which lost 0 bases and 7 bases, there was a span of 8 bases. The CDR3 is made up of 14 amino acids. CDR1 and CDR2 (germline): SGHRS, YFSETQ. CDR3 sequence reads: CASSLASANSPLHF. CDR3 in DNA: TGCGCCAGCAGCTTGGCTAGCGCCAATTCACCCCTCCACTTT. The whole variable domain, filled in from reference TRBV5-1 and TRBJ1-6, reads KAGVTQTPRYLIKTRGQQVTLSCSPISGHRSVSWYQQTPGQGLQFLFEYFSETQRNKGNFPGRFSGRQFSNSRSEMNVSTLELGDSALYLCASSLASANSPLHFGNGTRLTVT.

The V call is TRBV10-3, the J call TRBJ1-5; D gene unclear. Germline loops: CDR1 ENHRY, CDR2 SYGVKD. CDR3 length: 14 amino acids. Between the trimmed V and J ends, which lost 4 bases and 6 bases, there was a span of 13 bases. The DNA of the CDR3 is TGTGCCATCAGTGCGGGAGGCGGTAGTCAGCCCCAGCATTTT. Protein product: CAISAGGGSQPQHF.

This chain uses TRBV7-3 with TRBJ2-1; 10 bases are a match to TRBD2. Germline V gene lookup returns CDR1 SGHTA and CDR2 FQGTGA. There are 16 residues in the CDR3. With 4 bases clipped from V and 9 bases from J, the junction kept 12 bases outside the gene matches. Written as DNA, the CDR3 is TGTGCCAGCAGCTCCTATGGGGTAGCGGGAGGTGTTGAGCAGTTCTTC. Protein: CASSSYGVAGGVEQFF. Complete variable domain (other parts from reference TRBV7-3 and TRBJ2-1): GAGVSQTPSNKVTEKGKYVELRCDPISGHTALYWYRQSLGQGPEFLIYFQGTGAADDSGLPNDRFFAVRPEGSVSTLKIQRTERGDSAVYLCASSSYGVAGGVEQFFGPGTRLTVL.

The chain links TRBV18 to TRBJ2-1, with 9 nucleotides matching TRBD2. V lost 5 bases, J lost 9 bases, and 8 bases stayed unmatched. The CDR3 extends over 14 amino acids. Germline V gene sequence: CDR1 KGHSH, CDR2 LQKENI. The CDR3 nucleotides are TGTGCCAGCTCATACGCGGGAGGGCCCGGTGAGCAGTTCTTC. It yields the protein CASSYAGGPGEQFF.

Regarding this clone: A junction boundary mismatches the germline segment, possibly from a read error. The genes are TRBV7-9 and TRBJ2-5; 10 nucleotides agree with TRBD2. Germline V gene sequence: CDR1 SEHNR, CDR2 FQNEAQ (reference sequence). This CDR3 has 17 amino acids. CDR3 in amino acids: CSSSLGGLAGALETQYF. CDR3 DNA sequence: TGTTCCAGCAGCCTCGGAGGGCTAGCGGGAGCTTTGGAGACCCAGTACTTC.

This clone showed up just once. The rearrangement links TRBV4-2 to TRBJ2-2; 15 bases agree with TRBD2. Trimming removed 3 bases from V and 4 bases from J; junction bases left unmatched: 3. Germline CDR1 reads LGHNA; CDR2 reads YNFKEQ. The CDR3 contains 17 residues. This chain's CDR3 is CASSQGLAGGGTGELFF. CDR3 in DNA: TGTGCCAGCAGCCAGGGACTAGCGGGAGGCGGCACCGGGGAGCTGTTTTTT.

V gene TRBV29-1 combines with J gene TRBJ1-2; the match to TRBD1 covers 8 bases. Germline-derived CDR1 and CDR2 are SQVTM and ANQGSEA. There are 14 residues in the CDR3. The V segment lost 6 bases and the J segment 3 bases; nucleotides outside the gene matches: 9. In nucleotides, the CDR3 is TGCAGCGTCCCAGACAGGGGTATTGACTATGGCTACACCTTC. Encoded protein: CSVPDRGIDYGYTF.

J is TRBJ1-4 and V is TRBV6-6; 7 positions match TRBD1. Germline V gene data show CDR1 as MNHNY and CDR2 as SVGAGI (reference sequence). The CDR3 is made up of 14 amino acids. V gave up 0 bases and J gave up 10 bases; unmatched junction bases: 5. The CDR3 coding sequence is TGTGCCAGCAGTTACTCAGGGGGCTCCGGAAAACTGTTTTTT. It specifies CASSYSGGSGKLFF.

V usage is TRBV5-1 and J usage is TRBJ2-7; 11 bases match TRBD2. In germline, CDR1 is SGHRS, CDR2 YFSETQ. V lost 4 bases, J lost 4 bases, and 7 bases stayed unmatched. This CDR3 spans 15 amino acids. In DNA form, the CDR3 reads TGCGCCAGCAGCCTTACTAGCGGGAGAGTTTACGAGCAGTACTTC. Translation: CASSLTSGRVYEQYF.

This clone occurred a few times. The CDR3 loop is CASSNRATRTEAFF. The CDR3 DNA follows: TGCGCCAGCAGTAACAGGGCCACGAGGACTGAAGCTTTCTTT. The chain uses TRBV4-1 and TRBJ1-1, with D perhaps matching TRBD1 (6 bases). CDR1 MGHRA and CDR2 YSYEKL come from the germline V gene. Deletions cut 6 bases from V and 5 bases from J, with 16 bases between. The length of the CDR3 is 14 residues.

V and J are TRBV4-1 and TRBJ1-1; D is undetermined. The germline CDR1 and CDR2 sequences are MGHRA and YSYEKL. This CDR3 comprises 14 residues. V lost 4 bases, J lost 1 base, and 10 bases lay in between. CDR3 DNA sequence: TGCGCCAGCAGCCCTTACAGTGCGAACACTGAAGCTTTCTTT. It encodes CASSPYSANTEAFF.

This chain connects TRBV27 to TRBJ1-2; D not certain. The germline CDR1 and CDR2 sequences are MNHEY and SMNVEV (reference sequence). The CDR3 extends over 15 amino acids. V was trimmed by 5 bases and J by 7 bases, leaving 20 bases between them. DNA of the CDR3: TGTGCCAGCAGTGACTGGGGAGGTGAGCTCGCTGGCTACACCTTC. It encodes CASSDWGGELAGYTF.